One sample yielded the 8 T cell receptor beta chains listed below, sequenced in a study of T cell clusters in autoimmune cytopenias. TRB amplification used approximately 0.25 ug of peripheral blood genomic DNA. TRB rearrangements were amplified by touch-down multiplex PCR with mixed TRB-A/B primers. TCRdb reprocessed the multiplex PCR reads and reports one entry per CDR3 protein, with no DNA. The specimen's table records roughly 1,500 distinct CDR3 sequences. This sample was shared with a second study, whose subject was T cell repertoires in aging, cancer and after chemotherapy.

Sequencing used peripheral blood. The receptor source for this set is a human donor in good health.

By frequency, this clonotype registers large. V usage is TRBV6-5 and J usage is TRBJ2-3; TCRdb returns TRBD2, unconfirmable since there is no DNA. CDR3 length equals 14 residues. Germline assignment: CDR1 MNHEY and CDR2 SVGAGI. The CDR3 protein is CASSLAGGTDTQYF.

V usage is TRBV28 and J usage is TRBJ2-1; TCRdb returns TRBD2, unconfirmable since there is no DNA. The CDR3 runs to 14 residues. CDR1 and CDR2 from the germline V gene are MDHEN and SYDVKM. The CDR3 is CASVSGSLGNEQFF.

By frequency, this clonotype is medium-sized (0.01 to 0.1%). The chain has TRBV6-2 or TRBV6-3 and TRBJ2-1; TCRdb lists TRBD2, though no DNA is available to test this call. CDR3 size: 15 residues. Germline V CDR1 and CDR2: MNHEY, SVGEGT. CDR3 sequence reads: CASRTSGGSYNEQFF.

Frequency places this clonotype as large. The V gene is TRBV30, the J gene TRBJ2-5; the D call of TRBD1 rests on TCRdb alone, since no DNA is present to check it. Germline V lookup: CDR1 GTSNPN, CDR2 SVGIG (reference sequence). This CDR3 is 13 amino acids long. The CDR3 region is CAWSVAGRETQYF.

This rearrangement joins TRBV2 to TRBJ1-5; TCRdb returns TRBD1, unconfirmable since there is no DNA. Germline loops: CDR1 SNHLY, CDR2 FYNNEI. CDR3 length: 16 amino acids. CDR3 protein: CASSYGQGRSNQPQHF.

The rearrangement links TRBV4-1 to TRBJ2-2; TCRdb returns TRBD2, unconfirmable since there is no DNA. The CDR3 covers 14 residues. The germline gives CDR1 MGHRA, CDR2 YSYEKL. The CDR3: CASSLTDWSGELFF.

In terms of frequency, this clonotype is medium-sized (0.01 to 0.1%). The chain has TRBV20-1 and TRBJ1-2. This CDR3 has 14 amino acids. Germline CDR1 and CDR2: DFQATT and SNEGSKA (reference sequence). The chain's CDR3 is CSAPPQQGGHGYTF.

This clonotype registers medium-sized (0.01 to 0.1%) by frequency. The chain has TRBV18 and TRBJ2-7; TCRdb selects TRBD1, and the lack of DNA leaves this call unchecked. The CDR3 sequence is 13 residues long. Germline CDR1 is KGHSH and CDR2 is LQKENI. The CDR3: CASSPNRVYEQYF.